The following is a TCR beta chain sequence with its context. Its antigen remains unidentified. Clones were read by immunoSEQ multiplex PCR, and TCRdb kept only the in-frame ones, dropping some. The sample lists around 80,000 clones; approximately 86% were seen once. The data originate from a study of OX40 agonist ivuxolimab in advanced cancers. In the study overall: Past anti-PD-1, anti-PD-L1 or anti-CTLA-4 therapy was accepted, and roughly 40% had received some. Patients achieving partial responses numbered three: one hepatocellular carcinoma case and two cutaneous melanoma cases. Notes on the study in general: It was also the case that some nonresponders had low normalized T-cell clonal expansion. Expanded clones tended on average to be more numerous among CD8+ T cells than CD4+.

The CDR3 is made up of 16 amino acids. V gave up 2 bases and J gave up 3 bases, with 17 bases separating them. Germline CDR1 and CDR2: MGHRA and YSYEKL. The source material was CD4+ or CD8+ T cells sorted from blood, sampled in a trial of the OX40 agonist ivuxolimab. J is TRBJ2-7 and V is TRBV4-1; D possibly matches TRBD1 or TRBD2 (5 bases each). The TCR comes from an adult with an advanced solid tumor such as melanoma, head and neck, liver or kidney cancer. CDR3 nucleotides: TGCGCCAGCAGCCAAAGCGGACATGCACCTTACTACGAGCAGTACGTC. It yields the protein CASSQSGHAPYYEQYV.